The 13 T cell receptor beta chains below all came from one sample that was sequenced in a study of T-cell reconstitution after alpha-beta-depleted transplantation in children. Unique molecular identifiers tagged the TCRbeta library. One entry per CDR3 protein, called by TCRdb with MiXCR from the PCR reads. The sample yields about 120,000 distinct CDR3 sequences, 10% seen once. The input for sequencing was PBMCs from the stem cell graft donor, taken from the stem cell graft. The receptor source for this set is a human donor who donated a stem cell graft to a child with acute lymphoblastic leukemia.

This clonotype has a count of ten or more. J is TRBJ2-7 and V is TRBV6-5; 7 bases match TRBD1. The germline gives CDR1 MNHEY, CDR2 SVGAGI. J gave up 2 bases and V 6 bases, and 4 bases lay outside the gene matches. This CDR3 region has 13 residues. CDR3 nucleotides: TGTGCCAGCAGGTATGGACAGGCCTACGAGCAGTACTTC. It encodes CASRYGQAYEQYF.

This clonotype was recorded a few times. The gene calls are TRBV21-1 and TRBJ2-7; no DNA check was done on the table's D call, TRBD2. TRBV21-1 is a pseudogene segment. The CDR3 length is 15 residues. The CDR3 reads CAILGLAGGPWEQYF. Here the CDR3 DNA reads TGTGCCATACTCGGACTAGCGGGAGGGCCTTGGGAGCAGTACTTC.

This chain uses TRBV20-1 with TRBJ2-2; TRBD2 matches at 10 bases. The V gene end was trimmed by 3 bases and the J gene end by 0 bases; junction bases not matched to a gene: 4. CDR3 length equals 16 residues. Germline V lookup: CDR1 DFQATT, CDR2 SNEGSKA (reference sequence). CDR3 sequence reads: CSASPSGGSNTGELFF. The CDR3 DNA is TGCAGTGCTAGTCCTAGCGGGGGATCGAACACCGGGGAGCTGTTTTTT.

In its sample, this clonotype was seen many times. The chain uses TRBV5-4 and TRBJ2-1; 8 bases line up with TRBD2. Per germline, CDR1 SGHNT and CDR2 YYREEE (reference sequence). Unmatched junction bases numbered 3, after V lost 0 bases and J lost 4 bases. The CDR3 length is 15 residues. The CDR3 DNA sequence: TGTGCCAGCAGCTTGGAAGCTAGCGGGTACAATGAGCAGTTCTTC. This gives the protein CASSLEASGYNEQFF.

This clonotype was counted at least ten times. V usage is TRBV10-3 and J usage is TRBJ2-2; D may be TRBD2 (6 bases). The CDR3 covers 16 residues. The germline V gene encodes CDR1 ENHRY and CDR2 SYGVKD. The V and J ends lost 4 bases and 3 bases respectively, with 15 bases between them. CDR3 in DNA: TGTGCCATCAGTGTCGGCGATCGGGGGTACACCGGGGAGCTGTTTTTT. Translated, it gives CAISVGDRGYTGELFF.

This clonotype has ten or more counts. The rearrangement links TRBV7-2 to TRBJ1-1; 10 nucleotides match TRBD1. The J segment lost 1 base and the V segment lost 5 bases, leaving 7 bases of the junction unmatched. This CDR3 has 16 amino acids. Germline V gene sequence: CDR1 SGHTA, CDR2 FQGNSA. The CDR3 loop is CASSLLGQGWNTEAFF. CDR3 coding DNA: TGTGCCAGCAGCCTGTTGGGACAGGGGTGGAACACTGAAGCTTTCTTT.

Many counts were recorded for this clonotype. The rearrangement joins TRBV28 to TRBJ1-2; D is uncertain. The length of the CDR3 is 11 residues. V was pared by 4 bases and J by 6 bases, with 6 bases between. Germline CDR1 MDHEN, CDR2 SYDVKM. The CDR3 here is CASSSSHGYTF. CDR3 nucleotide sequence: TGTGCCAGCAGTTCGAGCCATGGCTACACCTTC.

This clonotype was counted ten times or more. The chain recombines TRBV9 with TRBJ1-4; D is ambiguous. The CDR3 spans 14 residues. The germline gives CDR1 SGDLS, CDR2 YYNGEE. Trimming took off 3 bases at V and 5 bases at J, with 11 bases between the two ends. CDR3 sequence (DNA): TGTGCCAGCAGCGAGAACCCCTTGAATGAAAAACTGTTTTTT. It specifies CASSENPLNEKLFF. The full variable domain, its missing parts supplied by reference TRBV9 and TRBJ1-4, is DSGVTQTPKHLITATGQRVTLRCSPRSGDLSVYWYQQSLDQGLQFLIQYYNGEERAKGNILERFSAQQFPDLHSELNLSSLELGDSALYFCASSENPLNEKLFFGSGTQLSVL.

The sample holds many counts of this clonotype. The J gene is TRBJ2-3, the V gene TRBV10-3, with D perhaps TRBD2 (6 bases). V was clipped by 5 bases and J by 5 bases, with 20 bases between them. The V gene's germline CDR1 is ENHRY and CDR2 SYGVKD. The CDR3 runs to 16 residues. The CDR3 DNA follows: TGTGCCATCAGTTCCCCCGGGGGTAGGGGCAGAGATACGCAGTATTTT. Translated, it gives CAISSPGGRGRDTQYF.

This clonotype was observed at least ten times. The chain has TRBV20-1 and TRBJ2-7; D is perhaps TRBD2 (5 bases). CDR1 is DFQATT and CDR2 is SNEGSKA in the germline V gene (reference sequence). The CDR3 is made up of 14 amino acids. The V end was cut by 6 bases, the J end by 0 bases, with 15 bases between. CDR3 bases: TGCAGTGCCATATCCCCTGGGAGCTCCTACGAGCAGTACTTC. Encoded protein: CSAISPGSSYEQYF.

This clonotype was seen ten or more times. The V gene is TRBV27, the J gene TRBJ2-6; D not certain. Germline V gene lookup returns CDR1 MNHEY and CDR2 SMNVEV (reference sequence). The CDR3 runs to 16 residues. The V and J ends lost 3 bases and 0 bases respectively, with 9 bases between them. The CDR3 DNA is TGTGCCAGCAGTTTTGCCCCAGACTCTGGGGCCAACGTCCTGACTTTC. Amino acids: CASSFAPDSGANVLTF.

This clonotype was recorded many times. V is TRBV6-2 or TRBV6-3 and J is TRBJ2-3, with 7 bases lining up with TRBD1. This CDR3 contains 15 residues. Germline-derived CDR1 and CDR2 are MNHEY and SVGEGT. V was clipped by 4 bases and J by 0 bases; unmatched bases: 4. Written as DNA, the CDR3 is TGTGCCAGCAGTTGGGACAGTATTAGCACAGATACGCAGTATTTT. Encoded protein: CASSWDSISTDTQYF.

At least ten counts were recorded for this clonotype. V gene TRBV7-9 combines with J gene TRBJ2-7, with 11 bases lining up with TRBD1. Germline loops: CDR1 SEHNR, CDR2 FQNEAQ (reference sequence). V lost 5 bases and J lost 9; bases outside the gene matches: 12. This CDR3 comprises 15 residues. DNA for the CDR3: TGTGCCAGCAGCACCCGGGACAGGGGGTCCCACGGGCAGTACTTC. As protein: CASSTRDRGSHGQYF.